This TCR beta chain was identified in a study of PD-1 blockade in classical Hodgkin lymphoma. In every patient, relapse followed autologous stem cell transplantation, while exposure to brentuximab vedotin differed. Regarding the study as a whole: TCR diversity rose significantly by C4D1 in CD4+ but not CD8+ cells.

For this clone: As yet, its antigen is unknown.

Repertoires were generated with immunoSEQ multiplex PCR, while TCRdb's copy carries only in-frame clones and drops some. The sample yields about 62,000 clones, approximately 89% seen once. Germline CDR1 is MRHNA and CDR2 is SNTAGT. V was cut by 4 bases and J by 6 bases, with 15 bases left in between. The CDR3 is 14 amino acids. The receptor was derived from a human donor with classical Hodgkin lymphoma. The gene calls are TRBV6-4 and TRBJ1-1, with D tentatively TRBD1 (6 bases). The specimen comprised peripheral blood mononuclear cells (PBMCs), sampled at baseline. In DNA form, the CDR3 reads TGTGCCAGCAGTGTCGGGACATTAGGGGCTGAAGCTTTCTTT. Its protein product is CASSVGTLGAEAFF.